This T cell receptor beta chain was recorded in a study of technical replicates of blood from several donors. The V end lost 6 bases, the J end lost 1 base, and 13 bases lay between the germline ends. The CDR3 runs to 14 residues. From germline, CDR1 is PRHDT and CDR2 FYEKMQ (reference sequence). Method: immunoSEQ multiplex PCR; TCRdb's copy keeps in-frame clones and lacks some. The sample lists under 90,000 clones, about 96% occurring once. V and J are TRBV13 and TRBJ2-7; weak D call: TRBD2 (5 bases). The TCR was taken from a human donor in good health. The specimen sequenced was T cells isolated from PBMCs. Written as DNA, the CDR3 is TGTGCCAGCAGACTAGGACGGGGATCCTACGAGCAGTACTTC. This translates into CASRLGRGSYEQYF.